The source of this TCR beta chain is a study of regulatory T cells in long-lasting Graves disease. Specified time point: newly diagnosed GD, antithyroid drugs for less than 3 months. PBMC RNA was the source of the TCR library. Assembly of TCR beta libraries relied on iRepertoire HTBI primers together with Arm-PCR of CDR3 regions. TCRdb re-derived calls from the multiplex PCR reads in MiXCR, one entry per CDR3 protein. The repertoire has hundreds of thousands of distinct CDR3 sequences, 12% of them found once; the top ten carry around 10%. The CDR3 length is 16 residues. From germline, CDR1 is MNHEY and CDR2 SVGAGI. Trimming removed 2 bases at V and 1 base at J, with 14 bases between. These data were likewise used in another study, on T cells in Graves' hyperthyroidism and ophthalmopathy. That study adds: The HTBI set primed first-round TCR CDR3 RT-PCR.

This sequence was found in a woman aged 25 to 45 with Graves disease. Specimen: peripheral blood mononuclear cells (PBMCs), collected at new diagnosis, from a patient treated with antithyroid drugs. The chain links TRBV6-5 to TRBJ1-1; TRBD1 might be the D (6 bases). The CDR3 here is CASSYQAGHRNTEAFF. CDR3 bases: TGTGCCAGCAGTTACCAGGCGGGACACCGGAACACTGAAGCTTTCTTT.